Included here is one T cell receptor (beta chain) sequence, with context. Profiling that covered TCR beta VDJ and CDR3 relied on genomic DNA as its template. One entry per CDR3 protein, called by TCRdb with MiXCR from the reads. Among approximately 380,000 distinct CDR3 sequences, 60% to 80% were seen once, and the ten largest hold more than 3.5%. These data originate in a study of CD8+CD57+ T cells in acquired aplastic anemia. Germline V lookup: CDR1 SGHTA, CDR2 FQGNSA. Trimming left V 5 bases short and J 7 bases short, with 20 bases between. The CDR3 covers 15 residues. The source is a human donor in good health, serving as a control. The sequencing sample was made of sorted CD4+, CD8+, or CD8+CD57+ T cells (not recorded which) from PBMCs. V gene TRBV7-2 combines with J gene TRBJ1-2, with D unclear. CDR3 amino acids: CASSLRQQGRSGYTF. CDR3 coding DNA: TGTGCCAGCAGCCTGCGCCAACAAGGACGCAGTGGCTACACCTTC.